This T cell receptor beta chain emerged from a study of identical twins listed by TCRdb under 2016. About the full investigation: To test whether fetal clonotypes persist, the study used deep sequencing on TCR alpha and beta repertoires from monozygotic twins, unrelated adults of various ages, and cord blood. To rule out contamination, the twin experiments were replicated at different times with different library preparation protocols. The study at large found these results: Invariant T cells such as MAIT and iNKT could partly confound zero-insertion analyses, though diverse VJ usage argued against this for most clonotypes. Out-of-frame TCR alpha sharing in monozygotic twins was systematically underestimated by recombination models, whereas sharing between unrelated individuals was in agreement with the recombination models. Fewer insertions were carried by abundant cord blood beta clonotypes; a weaker similar trend was observed in young adult naive repertoires, while no such trend was observed in memory repertoires. Compared with coincidental sharing between unrelated individuals, out-of-frame TCR alpha sequences shared between twins showed an excess of sequences with low generation probability. The excess sharing between twins in beta out-of-frame sequences was weaker because fewer shared sequences reduced the signal-to-noise ratio. Conclusions relied on cross-sectional statistical analysis, since the same donors could not be followed over many years.

Receptors were amplified or captured by 5' RACE. The data were produced on an Illumina HiSeq 2000. A universal primer binding site was introduced by template switching, and a unique molecular identifier was present in the final cDNA, enabling accurate counting of TCR cDNA molecules. First-strand cDNA for TCR alpha and beta chains was synthesized from specific primers in the conserved constant-segment region. To control for contamination, every cDNA library carried two barcodes: a SMART-Mk sample barcode plus Illumina barcodes. Two successive PCR steps introduced TruSeq adapter sequences along with Illumina sample barcodes. The TCR alpha and beta cDNA libraries were sequenced on the Illumina HiSeq platform using custom primers. Processing in the source paper ran as follows. Unique molecular identifiers were extracted from raw reads with MiGEC, and CDR3 positions were determined with MiXCR. Recombination models were inferred per individual with the repgenHMM and IGoR tools using an EM algorithm. The analysis of shared clonotypes was done with the tcR package in R, with sharing normalized by the product of cloneset sizes. To study raw recombination without the effects of thymic and clonal selection, out-of-frame nonproductive sequences were analyzed. TCRdb reprocessing: public reads trimmed at Q25 with fastp, clones called with MiXCR, in-frame beta chains kept. Rows are combined by CDR3 protein, so each entry shows the most common genes and DNA. V and J calls and clone size were set by TCRdb, not the authors. Here the sample has about 890,000 distinct CDR3 sequences; 12% occur a single time. About 1.5% of the sample is in the top ten clones.

At least ten counts were recorded for this clonotype. There is no known antigen for this receptor. No base quality information exists; no much larger clone differs at one position. Looking up the germline V gene yields CDR1 SQVTM and CDR2 ANQGSEA. The V and J ends are trimmed by 5 bases and 7 bases, leaving 8 bases between them. Taken from cysteine to phenylalanine, the CDR3 has 10 residues. Just the 30-base CDR3 DNA is kept, in frame starting at base 1. All donors were healthy Caucasians. Three pairs of female monozygotic twins, all aged roughly 18 to 29 years, were included in the twin cohort. RNA for TCR libraries was isolated from peripheral blood mononuclear cells. The sample also formed part of further work on yellow fever vaccine responses in identical twins. According to the second study: According to the authors, the vaccine-induced T cell response in identical twins seemed to be partly convergent and partly specific to each individual. In the study, vaccine-responding T cell clones were precisely tracked in identical twins.

The receptor was derived from a woman aged 18-30 years in good health. The chain is made from TRBV29-1 and TRBJ1-2, with the identity of the D gene unclear. The sample comprised PBMCs. The CDR3 sequence is CSVFLSGYTF. In nucleotides, the sequence is TGCAGCGTTTTTTTAAGTGGCTACACCTTC.